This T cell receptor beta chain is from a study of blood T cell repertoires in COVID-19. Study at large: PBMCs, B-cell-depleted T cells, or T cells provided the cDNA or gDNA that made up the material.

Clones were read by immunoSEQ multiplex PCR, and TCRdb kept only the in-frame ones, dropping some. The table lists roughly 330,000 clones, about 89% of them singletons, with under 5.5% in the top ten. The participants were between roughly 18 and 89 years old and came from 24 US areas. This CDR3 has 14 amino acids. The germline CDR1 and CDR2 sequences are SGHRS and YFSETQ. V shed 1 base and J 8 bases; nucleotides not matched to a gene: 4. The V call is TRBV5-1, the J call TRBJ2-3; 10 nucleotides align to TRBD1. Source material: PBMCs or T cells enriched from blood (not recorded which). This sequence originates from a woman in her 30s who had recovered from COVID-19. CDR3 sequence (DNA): TGCGCCAGCAGCTTGCGACAGGGGGCGGCTACGCAGTATTTT. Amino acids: CASSLRQGAATQYF.